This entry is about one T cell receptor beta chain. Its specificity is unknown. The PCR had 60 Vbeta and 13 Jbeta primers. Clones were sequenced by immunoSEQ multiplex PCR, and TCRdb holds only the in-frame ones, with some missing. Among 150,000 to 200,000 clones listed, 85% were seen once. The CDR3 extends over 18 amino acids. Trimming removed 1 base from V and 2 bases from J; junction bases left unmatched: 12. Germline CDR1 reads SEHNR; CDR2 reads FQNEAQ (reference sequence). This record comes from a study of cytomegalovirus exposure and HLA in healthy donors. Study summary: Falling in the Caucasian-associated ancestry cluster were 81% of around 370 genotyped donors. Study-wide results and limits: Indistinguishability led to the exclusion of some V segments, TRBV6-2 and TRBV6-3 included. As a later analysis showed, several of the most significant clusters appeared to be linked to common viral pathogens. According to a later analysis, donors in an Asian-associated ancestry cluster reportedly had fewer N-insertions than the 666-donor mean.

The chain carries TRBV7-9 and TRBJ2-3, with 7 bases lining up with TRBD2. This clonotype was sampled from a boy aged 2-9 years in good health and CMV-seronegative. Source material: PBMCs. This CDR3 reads CASSLGGGSLPYTDTQYF. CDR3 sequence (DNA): TGTGCCAGCAGCTTAGGGGGCGGGAGTCTTCCATACACAGATACGCAGTATTTT.